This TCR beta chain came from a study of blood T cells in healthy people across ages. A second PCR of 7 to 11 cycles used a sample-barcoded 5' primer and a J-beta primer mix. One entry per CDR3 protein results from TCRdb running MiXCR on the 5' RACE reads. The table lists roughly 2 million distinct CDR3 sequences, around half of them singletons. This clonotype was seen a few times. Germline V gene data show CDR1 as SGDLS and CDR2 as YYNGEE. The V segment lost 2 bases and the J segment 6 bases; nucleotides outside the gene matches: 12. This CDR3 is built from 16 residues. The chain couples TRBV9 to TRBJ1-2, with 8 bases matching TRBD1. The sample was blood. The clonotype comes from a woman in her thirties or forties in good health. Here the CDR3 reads CASSVPPGTGYDGYTF. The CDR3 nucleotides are TGTGCCAGCAGCGTCCCACCCGGGACAGGTTACGATGGCTACACCTTC. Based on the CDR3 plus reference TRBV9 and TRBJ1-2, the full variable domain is DSGVTQTPKHLITATGQRVTLRCSPRSGDLSVYWYQQSLDQGLQFLIQYYNGEERAKGNILERFSAQQFPDLHSELNLSSLELGDSALYFCASSVPPGTGYDGYTFGSGTRLTVV.